This T cell receptor beta chain was obtained from a study of T cell repertoires in cytomegalovirus infection (dated by TCRdb to 2018 to 2020). Concerning the study at large: Donor HLA type was relevant to the analysis, because carriage of CMV infection together with the matching HLA type was indicated by public TCR beta signatures. General study outcomes and caveats: The ex vivo response was dominated by HLA-C-restricted CMV-specific TCR beta clonotypes, which also provided the single most frequent clonotype in two of eight donors. Carriers of CMV infection plus the relevant HLA type were discriminated by the cumulative frequency of public TCR beta family members in the study cohort and in an independent roughly 340-donor cohort.

The germline ends are 12 bases apart after V is trimmed by 3 bases and J by 3 bases. The CDR3 goes from the cysteine to the phenylalanine over 14 residues. CDR3 DNA only is kept here, 42 bases in frame from base 1. From the germline V gene (reference sequence), CDR1 is DFQATT and CDR2 is SNEGSKA. Sequencing instrument: Illumina HiSeq 1500. TCRdb reworked the public reads: Q25 trimming with fastp, MiXCR clone assembly, productive beta chains retained. Each CDR3 protein gets just one entry, which takes the most common genes and DNA from the rows behind it. A total of some 400,000 distinct CDR3 sequences appear in this sample, roughly a third of them only once. Clones ranked in the top ten supply 12% to 15% of the sample. For this clonotype: Its antigen is unknown. There are no base qualities to consult, and no much larger clone falls within one base.

The sequenced sample consisted of PBMCs. Recombination joined TRBV20-1 with TRBJ2-1; possibly the D gene is TRBD1, per 5 matching bases. The sequence was obtained from a human donor in good health (CMV status not recorded). Some clones in this sample may be carry-over from other donors' samples. The sequenced DNA is TGCAGTGCTAGTCTACGAACAGGCTACAATGAGCAGTTCTTC. Its translation is CSASLRTGYNEQFF.